This T cell receptor (beta chain) was sequenced during a study of human T cells and chemical hapten exposure. Whole-study context: Small pooled library volume differences mainly caused per-sample TCR yield variation.

Overall study findings and caveats: DPC sensitization did not alter TCRs above 1 in 1000 frequency.

CDR1 is SQVTM, CDR2 ANQGSEA, per germline. Trimming stripped 4 bases from V and 2 bases from J, with 9 bases between. This CDR3 comprises 12 residues. Noted time point: healthy volunteer bleed at 2 weeks. Unseparated into fractions, whole blood served as the source from which total RNA was extracted. Per the original methods: A typical sample had around 90,000 TCRs, with about 20,000 to 750,000 overall. MiXCR, run by TCRdb on the RACE reads, gives a single entry per CDR3 protein. The V and J calls and clone size are TCRdb's, not the authors'. The sample has 75,000 to 100,000 distinct CDR3 sequences; around 8.8% are singletons. In its sample, this clonotype was seen many times. What it binds is not known.

This TCR derives from a female donor in good health. Some clones in this sample may be carry-over from other donors' samples. The chain joins TRBV29-1 to TRBJ2-7; TRBD1 is a possible D gene (6 bases). Material: whole blood. The DNA of the CDR3 is TGCAGCGTTGCCAGGGGAGCCTACGAGCAGTACTTC. Amino acid sequence: CSVARGAYEQYF.